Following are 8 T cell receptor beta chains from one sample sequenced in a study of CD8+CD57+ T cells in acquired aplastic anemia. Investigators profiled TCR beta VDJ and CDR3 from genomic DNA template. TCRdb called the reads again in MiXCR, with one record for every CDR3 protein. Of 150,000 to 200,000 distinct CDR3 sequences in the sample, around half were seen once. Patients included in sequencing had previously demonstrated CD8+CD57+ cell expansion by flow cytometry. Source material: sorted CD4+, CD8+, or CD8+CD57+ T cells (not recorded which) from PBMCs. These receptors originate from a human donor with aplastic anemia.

CDR3 residues: CATSRDFFGVEQFF. The CDR3 bases are TGTGCCACCAGCAGAGATTTCTTTGGCGTTGAGCAGTTCTTC. The chain carries TRBV15 and TRBJ2-1; D is uncertain. This CDR3 spans 14 amino acids. Germline V CDR1 and CDR2: LNHNV, YYDKDF (reference sequence). V was cut by 0 bases and J by 9 bases, with 12 bases left in between.

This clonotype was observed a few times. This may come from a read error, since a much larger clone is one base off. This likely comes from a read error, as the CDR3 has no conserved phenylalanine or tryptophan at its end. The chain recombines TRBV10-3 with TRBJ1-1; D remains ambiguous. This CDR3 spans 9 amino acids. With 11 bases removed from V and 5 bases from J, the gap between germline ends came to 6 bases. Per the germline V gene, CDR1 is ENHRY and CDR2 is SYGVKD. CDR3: CAEGTEAFL. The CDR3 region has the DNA TGTGCCGAAGGTACTGAAGCTTTCCTT.

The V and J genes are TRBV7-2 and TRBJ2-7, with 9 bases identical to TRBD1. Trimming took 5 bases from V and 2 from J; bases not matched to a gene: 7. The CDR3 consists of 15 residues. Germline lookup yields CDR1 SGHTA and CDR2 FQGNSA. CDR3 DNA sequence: TGTGCCAGCAGCCCACCGGGACAGGGTACCTACGAGCAGTACGTC. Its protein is CASSPPGQGTYEQYV.

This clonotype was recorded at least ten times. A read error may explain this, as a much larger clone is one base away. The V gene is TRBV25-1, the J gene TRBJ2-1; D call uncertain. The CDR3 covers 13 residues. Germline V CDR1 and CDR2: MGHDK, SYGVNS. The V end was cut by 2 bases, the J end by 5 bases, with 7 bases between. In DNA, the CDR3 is TGTGCCAGCAGTGAAATCGACGACAATGAGCAGTTCTTC. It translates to CASSEIDDNEQFF.

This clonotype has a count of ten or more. CDR3 loop: CASKQGRNNSPLHF. The CDR3 DNA reads TGTGCCAGCAAACAGGGTCGGAATAATTCACCCCTCCACTTT. The chain couples TRBV6-1 to TRBJ1-6; weak D call: TRBD1 (6 bases). Germline lookup yields CDR1 MNHNS and CDR2 SASEGT. V lost 7 bases and J 5 bases, leaving 12 bases between the germline ends. This CDR3 is 14 amino acids long.

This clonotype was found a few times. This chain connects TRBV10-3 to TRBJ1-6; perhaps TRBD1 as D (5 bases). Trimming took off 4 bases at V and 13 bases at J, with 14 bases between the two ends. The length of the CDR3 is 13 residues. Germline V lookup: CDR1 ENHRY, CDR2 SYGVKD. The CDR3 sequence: CAISAVDTRPLHF. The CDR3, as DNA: TGTGCCATCAGTGCCGTGGACACTCGCCCCCTCCACTTT.

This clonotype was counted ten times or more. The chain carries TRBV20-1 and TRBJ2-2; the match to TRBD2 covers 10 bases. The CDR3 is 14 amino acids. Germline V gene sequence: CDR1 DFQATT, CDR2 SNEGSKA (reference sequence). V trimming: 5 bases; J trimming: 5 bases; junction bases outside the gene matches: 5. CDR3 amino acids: CSASYSGGTGELFF. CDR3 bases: TGCAGTGCTTCCTATAGCGGGGGGACCGGGGAGCTGTTTTTT.

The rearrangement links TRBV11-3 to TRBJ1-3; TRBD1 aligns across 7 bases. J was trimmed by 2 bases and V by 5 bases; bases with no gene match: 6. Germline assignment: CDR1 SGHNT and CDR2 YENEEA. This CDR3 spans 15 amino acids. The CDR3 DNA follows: TGTGCCAGCAGCCAAGATGACAGGGCTGGAAACACCATATATTTT. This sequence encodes CASSQDDRAGNTIYF.